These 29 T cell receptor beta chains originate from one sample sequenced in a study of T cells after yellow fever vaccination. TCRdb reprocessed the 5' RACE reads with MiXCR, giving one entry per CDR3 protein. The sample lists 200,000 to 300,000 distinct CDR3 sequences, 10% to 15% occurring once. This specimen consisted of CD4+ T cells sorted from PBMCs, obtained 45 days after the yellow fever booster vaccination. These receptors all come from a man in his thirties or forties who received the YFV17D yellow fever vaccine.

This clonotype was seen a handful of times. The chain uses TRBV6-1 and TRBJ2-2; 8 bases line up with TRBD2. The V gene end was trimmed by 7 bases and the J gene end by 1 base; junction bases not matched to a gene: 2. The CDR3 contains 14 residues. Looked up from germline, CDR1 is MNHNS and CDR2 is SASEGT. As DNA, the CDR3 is TGTGCCAGCACGGCGGGAGGGAACACCGGGGAGCTGTTTTTT. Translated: CASTAGGNTGELFF.

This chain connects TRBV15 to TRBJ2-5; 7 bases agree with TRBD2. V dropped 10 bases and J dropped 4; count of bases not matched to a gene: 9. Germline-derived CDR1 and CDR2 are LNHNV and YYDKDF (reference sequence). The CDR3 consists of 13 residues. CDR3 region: CAISHGGGETQYF. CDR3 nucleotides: TGTGCCATCTCACATGGGGGGGGAGAGACCCAGTACTTC.

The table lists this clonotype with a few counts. CDR3 DNA sequence: TGCGCCAGCAGCCAAGATTTGGGAGGCAATCAGCCCCAGCATTTT. Translating gives CASSQDLGGNQPQHF. This chain uses TRBV4-3 with TRBJ1-5; D is unclear. Germline V lookup: CDR1 LGHNA, CDR2 YSLEER. V gave up 0 bases and J gave up 2 bases, with 8 bases separating them. The CDR3 is made up of 15 amino acids.

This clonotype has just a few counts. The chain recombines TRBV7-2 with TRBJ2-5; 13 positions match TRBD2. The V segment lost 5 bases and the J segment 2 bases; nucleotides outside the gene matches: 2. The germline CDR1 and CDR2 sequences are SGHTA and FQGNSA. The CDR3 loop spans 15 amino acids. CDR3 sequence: CASSGTSGTQETQYF. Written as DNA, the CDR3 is TGTGCCAGCAGCGGGACTAGCGGGACACAAGAGACCCAGTACTTC. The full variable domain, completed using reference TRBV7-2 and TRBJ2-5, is GAGVSQSPSNKVTEKGKDVELRCDPISGHTALYWYRQSLGQGLEFLIYFQGNSAPDKSGLPSDRFSAERTGGSVSTLTIQRTQQEDSAVYLCASSGTSGTQETQYFGPGTRLLVL.

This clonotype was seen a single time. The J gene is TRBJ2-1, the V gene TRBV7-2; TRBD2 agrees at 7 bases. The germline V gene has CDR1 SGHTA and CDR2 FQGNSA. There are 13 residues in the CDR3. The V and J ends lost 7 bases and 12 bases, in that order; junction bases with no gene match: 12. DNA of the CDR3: TGTGCCAGCATCTCCCTAGGTGGGGGGGGGCAGTTCTTC. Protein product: CASISLGGGGQFF. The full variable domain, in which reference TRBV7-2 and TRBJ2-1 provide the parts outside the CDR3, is GAGVSQSPSNKVTEKGKDVELRCDPISGHTALYWYRQSLGQGLEFLIYFQGNSAPDKSGLPSDRFSAERTGGSVSTLTIQRTQQEDSAVYLCASISLGGGGQFFGPGTRLTVL.

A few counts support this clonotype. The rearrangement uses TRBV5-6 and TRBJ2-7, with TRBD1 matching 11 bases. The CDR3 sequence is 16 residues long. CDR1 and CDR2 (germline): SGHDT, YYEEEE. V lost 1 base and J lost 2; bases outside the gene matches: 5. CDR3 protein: CASSLYRGQGAYEQYF. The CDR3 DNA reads TGTGCCAGCAGCTTGTATAGGGGACAGGGGGCCTACGAGCAGTACTTC.

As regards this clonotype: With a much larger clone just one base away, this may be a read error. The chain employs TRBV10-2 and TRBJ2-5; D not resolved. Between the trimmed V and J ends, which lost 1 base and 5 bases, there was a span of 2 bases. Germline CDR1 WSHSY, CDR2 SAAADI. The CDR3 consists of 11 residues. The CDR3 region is CASSEYETQYF. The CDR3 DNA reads TGCGCCAGCAGTGAGTATGAGACCCAGTACTTC.

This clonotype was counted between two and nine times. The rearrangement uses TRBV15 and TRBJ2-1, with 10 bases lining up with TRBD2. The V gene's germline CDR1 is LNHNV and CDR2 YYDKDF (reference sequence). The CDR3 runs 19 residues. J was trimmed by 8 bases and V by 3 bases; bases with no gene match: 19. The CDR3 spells CATSRVLAGVVVGYDEQFF. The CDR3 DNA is TGTGCCACCAGCAGGGTTCTAGCGGGAGTGGTAGTCGGGTACGATGAGCAGTTCTTC.

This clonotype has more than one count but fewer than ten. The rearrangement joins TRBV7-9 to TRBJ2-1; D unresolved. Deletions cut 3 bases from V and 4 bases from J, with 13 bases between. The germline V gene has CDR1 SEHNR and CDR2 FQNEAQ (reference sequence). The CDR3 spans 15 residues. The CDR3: CASSFLDPDYNEQFF. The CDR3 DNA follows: TGTGCCAGCAGCTTCCTAGACCCTGATTACAATGAGCAGTTCTTC.

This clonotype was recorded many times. The CDR3 loop is CASSLGPLRLYF. The CDR3 nucleotides read TGTGCCAGCAGCTTGGGGCCGCTTCGTTTGTACTTC. V gene TRBV5-6 combines with J gene TRBJ2-5; D is undetermined. From germline, CDR1 is SGHDT and CDR2 YYEEEE. The CDR3 covers 12 residues. Trimming removed 0 bases at V and 13 bases at J, with 13 bases between.

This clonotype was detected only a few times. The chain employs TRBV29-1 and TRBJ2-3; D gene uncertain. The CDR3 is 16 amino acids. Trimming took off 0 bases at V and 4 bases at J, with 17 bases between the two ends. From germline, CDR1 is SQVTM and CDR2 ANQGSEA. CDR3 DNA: TGCAGCGTTGAAGATCCCCTCATGAACCAGGCAGATACGCAGTATTTT. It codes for CSVEDPLMNQADTQYF.

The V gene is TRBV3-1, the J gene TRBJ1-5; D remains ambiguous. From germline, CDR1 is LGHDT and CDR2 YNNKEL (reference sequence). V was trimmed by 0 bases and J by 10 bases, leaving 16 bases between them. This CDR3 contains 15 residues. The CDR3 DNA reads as TGTGCCAGCAGCCAAGATCGGCGGTGGCCAGACCCCCAGCATTTT. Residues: CASSQDRRWPDPQHF. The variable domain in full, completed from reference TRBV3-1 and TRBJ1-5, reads DTAVSQTPKYLVTQMGNDKSIKCEQNLGHDTMYWYKQDSKKFLKIMFSYNNKELIINETVPNRFSPKSPDKAHLNLHINSLELGDSAVYFCASSQDRRWPDPQHFGDGTRLSIL.

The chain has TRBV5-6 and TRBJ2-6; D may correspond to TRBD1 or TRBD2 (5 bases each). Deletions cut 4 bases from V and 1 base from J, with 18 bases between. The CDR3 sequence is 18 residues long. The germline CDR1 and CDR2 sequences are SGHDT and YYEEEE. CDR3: CASSPPRGRPSGANVLTF. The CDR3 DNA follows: TGTGCCAGCAGCCCGCCTAGGGGACGGCCATCTGGGGCCAACGTCCTGACTTTC.

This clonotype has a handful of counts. CDR3 coding DNA: TGCGCCAGCAGCCAAGACCGCGGGGGCCCCAAAAACATTCAGTACTTC. Amino acids: CASSQDRGGPKNIQYF. The rearrangement joins TRBV4-3 to TRBJ2-4; TRBD2 is a possible D gene (7 bases). This CDR3 is 16 amino acids long. Per germline, CDR1 LGHNA and CDR2 YSLEER. With 0 bases removed from V and 2 bases from J, the gap between germline ends came to 11 bases.

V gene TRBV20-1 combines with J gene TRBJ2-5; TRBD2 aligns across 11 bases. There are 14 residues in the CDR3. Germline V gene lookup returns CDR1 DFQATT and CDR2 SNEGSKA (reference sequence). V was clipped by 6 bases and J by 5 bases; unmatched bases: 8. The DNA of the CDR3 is TGCAGTGCGGCCCTAGCGGGAGGAGGGGAGACCCAGTACTTC. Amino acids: CSAALAGGGETQYF.

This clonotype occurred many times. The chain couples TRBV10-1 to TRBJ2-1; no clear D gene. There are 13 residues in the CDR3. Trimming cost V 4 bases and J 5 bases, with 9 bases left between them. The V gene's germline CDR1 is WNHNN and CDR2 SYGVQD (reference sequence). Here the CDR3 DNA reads TGCGCCAGCAGTGTTACGACTGACAATGAGCAGTTCTTC. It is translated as CASSVTTDNEQFF.

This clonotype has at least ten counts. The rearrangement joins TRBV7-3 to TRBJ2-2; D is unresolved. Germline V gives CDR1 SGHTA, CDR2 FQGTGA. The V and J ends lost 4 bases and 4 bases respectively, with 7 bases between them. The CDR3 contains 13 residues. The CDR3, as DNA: TGTGCCAGCAGCTCCCGTTCCACCGGGGAGCTGTTTTTT. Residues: CASSSRSTGELFF.

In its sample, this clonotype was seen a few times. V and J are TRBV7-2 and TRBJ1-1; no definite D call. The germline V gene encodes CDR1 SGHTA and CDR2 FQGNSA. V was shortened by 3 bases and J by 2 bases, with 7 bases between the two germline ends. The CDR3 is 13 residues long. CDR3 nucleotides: TGTGCCAGCAGCTTGGTATTCAACACTGAAGCTTTCTTT. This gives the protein CASSLVFNTEAFF.

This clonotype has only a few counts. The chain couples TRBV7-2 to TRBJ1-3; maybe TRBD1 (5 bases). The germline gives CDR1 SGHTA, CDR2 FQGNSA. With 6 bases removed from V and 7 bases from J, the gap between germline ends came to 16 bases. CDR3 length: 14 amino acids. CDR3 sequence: CASRSARDGNTIYF. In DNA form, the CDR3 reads TGTGCCAGCAGGTCCGCTAGGGACGGGAACACCATATATTTT. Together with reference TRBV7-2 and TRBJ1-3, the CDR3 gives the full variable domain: GAGVSQSPSNKVTEKGKDVELRCDPISGHTALYWYRQSLGQGLEFLIYFQGNSAPDKSGLPSDRFSAERTGGSVSTLTIQRTQQEDSAVYLCASRSARDGNTIYFGEGSWLTVV.

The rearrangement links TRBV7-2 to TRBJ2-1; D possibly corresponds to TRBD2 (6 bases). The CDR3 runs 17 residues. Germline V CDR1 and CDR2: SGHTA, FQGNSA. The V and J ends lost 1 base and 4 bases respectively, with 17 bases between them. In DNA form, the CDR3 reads TGTGCCAGCAGCTTAGGGTCCGGGACTGCAAATTACAATGAGCAGTTCTTC. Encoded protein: CASSLGSGTANYNEQFF.

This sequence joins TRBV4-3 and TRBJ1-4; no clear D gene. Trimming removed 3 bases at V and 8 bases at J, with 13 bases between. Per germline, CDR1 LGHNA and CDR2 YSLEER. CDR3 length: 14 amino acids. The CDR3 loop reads CASSQIAGSEKLFF. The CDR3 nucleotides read TGCGCCAGCAGCCAGATTGCGGGGTCCGAAAAACTGTTTTTT.

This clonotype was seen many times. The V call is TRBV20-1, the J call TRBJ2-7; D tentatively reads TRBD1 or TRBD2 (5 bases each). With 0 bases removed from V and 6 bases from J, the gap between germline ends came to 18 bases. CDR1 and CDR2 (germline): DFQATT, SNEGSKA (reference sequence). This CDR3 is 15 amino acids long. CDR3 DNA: TGCAGTGCTAGAGATTTAGGGGCGGGCAACCTCGAGCAGTACTTC. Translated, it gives CSARDLGAGNLEQYF.

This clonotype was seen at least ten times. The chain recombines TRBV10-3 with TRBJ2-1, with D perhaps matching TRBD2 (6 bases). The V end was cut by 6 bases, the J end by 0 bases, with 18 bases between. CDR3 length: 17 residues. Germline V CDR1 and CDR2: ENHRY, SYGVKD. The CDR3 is CAIREDIAVSSYNEQFF. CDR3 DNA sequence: TGTGCCATCAGGGAAGACATAGCGGTGAGCTCCTACAATGAGCAGTTCTTC.

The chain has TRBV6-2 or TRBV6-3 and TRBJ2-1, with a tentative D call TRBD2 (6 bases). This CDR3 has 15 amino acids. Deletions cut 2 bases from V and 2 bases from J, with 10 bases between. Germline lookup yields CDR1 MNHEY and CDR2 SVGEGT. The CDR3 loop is CASSYAEGPYNEQFF. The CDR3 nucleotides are TGTGCCAGCAGTTACGCGGAGGGCCCCTACAATGAGCAGTTCTTC.

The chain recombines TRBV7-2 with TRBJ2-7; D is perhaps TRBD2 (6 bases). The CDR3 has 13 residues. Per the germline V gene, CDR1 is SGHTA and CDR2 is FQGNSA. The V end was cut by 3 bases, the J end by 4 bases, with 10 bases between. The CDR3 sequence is CASSLGGRYEQYF. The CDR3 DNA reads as TGTGCCAGCAGCTTGGGAGGCCGATACGAGCAGTACTTC.

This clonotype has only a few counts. For the CDR3, the DNA is TGTGCCAGCAGCCCGGAGGGGGGGCCGCAGTATTTT. Protein: CASSPEGGPQYF. The chain couples TRBV7-8 to TRBJ2-3, with D possibly being TRBD2 (7 bases). Looked up from germline, CDR1 is SGHVS and CDR2 is FQNEAQ. The CDR3 sequence is 12 residues long. Trimming took off 5 bases at V and 10 bases at J, with 13 bases between the two ends.

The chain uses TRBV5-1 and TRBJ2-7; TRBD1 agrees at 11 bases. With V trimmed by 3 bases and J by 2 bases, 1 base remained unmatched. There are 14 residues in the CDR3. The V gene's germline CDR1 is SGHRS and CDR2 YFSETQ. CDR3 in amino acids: CASSWDRGAYEQYF. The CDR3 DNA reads TGCGCCAGCAGCTGGGACAGGGGGGCCTACGAGCAGTACTTC.

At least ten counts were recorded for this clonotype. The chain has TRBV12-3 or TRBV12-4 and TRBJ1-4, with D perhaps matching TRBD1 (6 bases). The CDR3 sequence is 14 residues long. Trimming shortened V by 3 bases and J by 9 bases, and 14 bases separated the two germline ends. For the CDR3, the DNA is TGTGCCAGCAGTTTCGGGGAAGGGGGACAAAAACTGTTTTTT. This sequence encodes CASSFGEGGQKLFF.

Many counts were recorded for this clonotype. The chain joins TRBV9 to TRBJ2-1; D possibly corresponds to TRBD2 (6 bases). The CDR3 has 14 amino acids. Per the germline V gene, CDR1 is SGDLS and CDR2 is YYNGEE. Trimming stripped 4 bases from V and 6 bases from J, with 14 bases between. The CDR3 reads CASSTQTRGNEQFF. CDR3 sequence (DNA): TGTGCCAGCAGCACCCAGACTAGAGGCAATGAGCAGTTCTTC.